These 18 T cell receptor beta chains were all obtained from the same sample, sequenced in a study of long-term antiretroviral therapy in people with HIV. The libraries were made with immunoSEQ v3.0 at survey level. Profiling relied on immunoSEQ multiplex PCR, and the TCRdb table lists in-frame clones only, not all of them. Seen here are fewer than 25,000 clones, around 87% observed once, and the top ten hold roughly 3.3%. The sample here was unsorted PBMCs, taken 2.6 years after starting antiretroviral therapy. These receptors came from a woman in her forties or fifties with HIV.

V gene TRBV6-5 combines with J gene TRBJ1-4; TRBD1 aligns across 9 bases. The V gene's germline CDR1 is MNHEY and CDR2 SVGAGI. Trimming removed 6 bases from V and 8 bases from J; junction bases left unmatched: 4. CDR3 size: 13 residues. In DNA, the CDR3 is TGTGCCAGCAGGTCGACAGGGGGAGAAAAACTGTTTTTT. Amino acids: CASRSTGGEKLFF.

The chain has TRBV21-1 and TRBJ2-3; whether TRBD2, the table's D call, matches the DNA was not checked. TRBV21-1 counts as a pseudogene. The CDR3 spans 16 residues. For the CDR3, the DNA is TGTGCCAGCAGCAAAGGAACGAGTGGGGAGACAGATACGCAGTATTTT. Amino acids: CASSKGTSGETDTQYF.

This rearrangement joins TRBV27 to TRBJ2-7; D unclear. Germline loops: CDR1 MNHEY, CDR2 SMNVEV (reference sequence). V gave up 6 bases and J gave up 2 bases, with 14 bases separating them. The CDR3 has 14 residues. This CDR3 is CASSWGGVTYEQYF. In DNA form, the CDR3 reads TGTGCCAGCAGCTGGGGTGGGGTAACCTACGAGCAGTACTTC.

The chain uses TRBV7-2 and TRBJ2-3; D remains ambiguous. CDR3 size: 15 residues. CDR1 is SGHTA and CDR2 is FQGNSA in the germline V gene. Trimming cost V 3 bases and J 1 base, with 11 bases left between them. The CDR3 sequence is CASSFNIPRTDTQYF. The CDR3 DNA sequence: TGTGCCAGCAGCTTTAACATTCCACGCACAGATACGCAGTATTTT.

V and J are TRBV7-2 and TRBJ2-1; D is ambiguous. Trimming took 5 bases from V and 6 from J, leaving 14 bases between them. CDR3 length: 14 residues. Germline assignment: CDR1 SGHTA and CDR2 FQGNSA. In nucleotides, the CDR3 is TGTGCCAGCAGCCCCACGCTGGCGCGCAATGAGCAGTTCTTC. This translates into CASSPTLARNEQFF. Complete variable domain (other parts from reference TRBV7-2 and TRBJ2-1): GAGVSQSPSNKVTEKGKDVELRCDPISGHTALYWYRQSLGQGLEFLIYFQGNSAPDKSGLPSDRFSAERTGGSVSTLTIQRTQQEDSAVYLCASSPTLARNEQFFGPGTRLTVL.

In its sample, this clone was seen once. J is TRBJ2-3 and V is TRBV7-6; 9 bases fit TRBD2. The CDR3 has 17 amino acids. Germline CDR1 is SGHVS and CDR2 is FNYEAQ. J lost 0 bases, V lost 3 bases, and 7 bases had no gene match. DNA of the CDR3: TGTGCCAGCAGCTTTACCATGACTAGCGGTAGCACAGATACGCAGTATTTT. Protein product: CASSFTMTSGSTDTQYF.

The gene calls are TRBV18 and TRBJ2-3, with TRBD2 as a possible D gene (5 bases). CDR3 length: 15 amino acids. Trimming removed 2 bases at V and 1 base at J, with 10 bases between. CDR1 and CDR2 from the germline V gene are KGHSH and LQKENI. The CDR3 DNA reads TGTGCCAGCTCACCAGCAAGCGGACGCACAGATACGCAGTATTTT. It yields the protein CASSPASGRTDTQYF.

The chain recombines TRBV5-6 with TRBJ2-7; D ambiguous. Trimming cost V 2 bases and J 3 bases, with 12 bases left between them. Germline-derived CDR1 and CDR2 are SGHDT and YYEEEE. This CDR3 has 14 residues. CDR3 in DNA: TGTGCCAGCAGCTTTCGGATTTCGGGCTACGAGCAGTACTTC. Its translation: CASSFRISGYEQYF.

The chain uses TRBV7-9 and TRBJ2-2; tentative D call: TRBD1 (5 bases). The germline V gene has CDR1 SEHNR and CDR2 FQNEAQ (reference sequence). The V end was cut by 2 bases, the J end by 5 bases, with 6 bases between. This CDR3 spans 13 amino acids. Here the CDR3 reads CASSLQGTGELFF. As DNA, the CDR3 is TGTGCCAGCAGCTTACAGGGAACCGGGGAGCTGTTTTTT.

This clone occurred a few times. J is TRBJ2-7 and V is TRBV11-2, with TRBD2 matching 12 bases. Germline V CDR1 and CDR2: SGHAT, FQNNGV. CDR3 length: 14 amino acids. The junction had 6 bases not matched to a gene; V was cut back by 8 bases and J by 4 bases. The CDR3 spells CASWGGTSGYEQYF. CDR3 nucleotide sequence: TGTGCCAGCTGGGGGGGGACTAGCGGGTACGAGCAGTACTTC.

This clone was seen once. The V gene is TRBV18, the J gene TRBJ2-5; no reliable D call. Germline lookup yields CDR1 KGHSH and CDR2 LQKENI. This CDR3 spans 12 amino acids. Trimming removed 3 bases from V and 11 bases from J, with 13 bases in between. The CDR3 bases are TGTGCCAGCTCACCCTTGCTGGGTGAGCAGTACTTC. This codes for CASSPLLGEQYF.

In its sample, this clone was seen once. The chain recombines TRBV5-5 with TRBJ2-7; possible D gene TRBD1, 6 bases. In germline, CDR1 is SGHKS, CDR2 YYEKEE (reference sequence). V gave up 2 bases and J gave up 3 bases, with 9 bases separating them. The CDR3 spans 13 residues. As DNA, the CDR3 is TGTGCCAGCAGCTTTACAGGGTACTACGAGCAGTACTTC. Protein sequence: CASSFTGYYEQYF.

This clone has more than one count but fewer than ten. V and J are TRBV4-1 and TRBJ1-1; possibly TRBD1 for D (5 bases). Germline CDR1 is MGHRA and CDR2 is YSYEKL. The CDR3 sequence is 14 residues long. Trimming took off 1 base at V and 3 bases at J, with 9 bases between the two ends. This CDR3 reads CASSQGRGHTEAFF. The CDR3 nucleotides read TGCGCCAGCAGCCAAGGAAGGGGCCACACTGAAGCTTTCTTT.

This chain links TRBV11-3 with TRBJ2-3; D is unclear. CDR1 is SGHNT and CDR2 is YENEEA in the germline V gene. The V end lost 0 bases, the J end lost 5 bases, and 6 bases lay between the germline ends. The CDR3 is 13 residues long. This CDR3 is CASSLDLLDTQYF. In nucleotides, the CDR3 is TGTGCCAGCAGCTTAGATCTGTTAGATACGCAGTATTTT.

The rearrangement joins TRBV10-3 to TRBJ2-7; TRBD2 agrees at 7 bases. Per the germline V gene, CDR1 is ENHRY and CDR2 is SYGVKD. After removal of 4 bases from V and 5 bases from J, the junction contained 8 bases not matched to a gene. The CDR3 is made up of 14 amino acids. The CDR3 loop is CAISGEGGSHEQYF. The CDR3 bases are TGTGCCATCAGTGGAGAGGGAGGGTCCCACGAGCAGTACTTC.

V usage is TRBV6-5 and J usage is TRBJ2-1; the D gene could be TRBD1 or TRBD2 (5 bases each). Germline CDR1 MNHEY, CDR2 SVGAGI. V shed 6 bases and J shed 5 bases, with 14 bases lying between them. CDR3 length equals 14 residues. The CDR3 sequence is CASSSGWGNNEQFF. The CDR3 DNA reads TGTGCCAGCAGCTCAGGGTGGGGGAACAATGAGCAGTTCTTC.

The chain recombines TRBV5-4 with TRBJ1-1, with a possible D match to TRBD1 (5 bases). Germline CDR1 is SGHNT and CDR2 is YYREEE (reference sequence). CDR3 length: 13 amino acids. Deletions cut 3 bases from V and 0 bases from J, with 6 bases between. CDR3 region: CASSSGVNTEAFF. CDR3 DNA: TGTGCCAGCAGCTCGGGGGTGAACACTGAAGCTTTCTTT.

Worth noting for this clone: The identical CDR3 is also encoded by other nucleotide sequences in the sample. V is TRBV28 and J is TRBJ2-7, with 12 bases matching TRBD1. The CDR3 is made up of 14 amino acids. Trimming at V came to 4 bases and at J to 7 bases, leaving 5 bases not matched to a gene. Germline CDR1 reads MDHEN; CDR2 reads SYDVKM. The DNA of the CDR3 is TGTGCCAGCAGTTCGGGACAGGGGGCGTATGAGCAGTACTTC. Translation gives CASSSGQGAYEQYF. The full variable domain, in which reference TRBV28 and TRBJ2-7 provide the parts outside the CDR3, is DVKVTQSSRYLVKRTGEKVFLECVQDMDHENMFWYRQDPGLGLRLIYFSYDVKMKEKGDIPEGYSVSREKKERFSLILESASTNQTSMYLCASSSGQGAYEQYFGPGTRLTVT.